The 31 T cell receptor beta chains presented below share a single source sample, sequenced in a study of shared clonotypes between healthy human individuals (dated by TCRdb to the early 2020s). Library prep was done by the immunoSEQ multiplex PCR assay. TCRdb's version of the immuneACCESS table is confined to in-frame rearrangements and falls short of the full clone set. An unresolved V gene accounts for under half of the shortfall where checked; the remainder is of unknown origin. The sample table contains around 1 million clones; only one count was recorded for around 80% of them. The top ten clones comprise roughly 1.5% of the sample. Source material: memory CD4+ T cells sorted from blood. The cell subset or site label for this specimen denotes: CD45RA-negative fraction. Receptor source: a man in his late teens or twenties in good health.

The rearrangement joins TRBV5-4 to TRBJ1-1, with a tentative D call TRBD1 (6 bases). V was shortened by 5 bases and J by 4 bases, with 12 bases between the two germline ends. This CDR3 region has 13 residues. The germline V gene encodes CDR1 SGHNT and CDR2 YYREEE (reference sequence). The CDR3 region is CASSPGDITEAFF. CDR3 DNA: TGTGCCAGCAGTCCAGGGGATATCACTGAAGCTTTCTTT.

CDR3 residues: CATSRVDPSSEQYF. DNA of the CDR3: TGTGCCACCAGCAGAGTAGACCCCTCCAGCGAGCAGTACTTC. The V and J genes are TRBV15 and TRBJ2-7; D is unclear. Germline V gene data show CDR1 as LNHNV and CDR2 as YYDKDF (reference sequence). V lost 1 base, J lost 6 bases, and 13 bases lay in between. This CDR3 has 14 residues.

The CDR3 coding sequence is TGTGCCAGCAGTGCACAGGGGGCTAATCAGCCCCAGCATTTT. Translated: CASSAQGANQPQHF. The genes are TRBV6-1 and TRBJ1-5; 9 bases are shared with TRBD1. This CDR3 is built from 14 residues. Germline values: CDR1 MNHNS, CDR2 SASEGT. The V gene end was trimmed by 4 bases and the J gene end by 4 bases; junction bases not matched to a gene: 2.

This clone has just a few counts. V usage is TRBV7-2 and J usage is TRBJ2-5, with D possibly being TRBD1 or TRBD2 (5 bases each). V lost 6 bases to trimming and J lost 14 bases, with 16 bases between them. In germline, CDR1 is SGHTA, CDR2 FQGNSA. This CDR3 has 11 amino acids. As DNA, the CDR3 is TGTGCCAGCAGGCAGACCGGGACGTTCTACTTC. As protein: CASRQTGTFYF.

CDR3 sequence reads: CASSATRDRGNIQYF. The CDR3 DNA reads as TGTGCCAGCAGTGCTACCCGGGACAGGGGGAACATTCAGTACTTC. The chain links TRBV6-1 to TRBJ2-4, with 11 positions matching TRBD1. The trim removed 4 bases at V and 7 bases at J, leaving 6 bases unmatched. CDR1 is MNHNS and CDR2 is SASEGT in the germline V gene. CDR3 length: 15 residues.

This clone was detected a few times. V is TRBV18 and J is TRBJ1-1, with a weak D call TRBD1 (6 bases). The germline gives CDR1 KGHSH, CDR2 LQKENI. There are 14 residues in the CDR3. Between the trimmed V and J ends, which lost 5 bases and 1 base, there was a span of 11 bases. This chain's CDR3 is CASSTQGTNTEAFF. The CDR3 DNA follows: TGTGCCAGCTCAACCCAGGGGACGAACACTGAAGCTTTCTTT.

The chain combines TRBV5-4 with TRBJ2-3; 7 bases fit TRBD2. This CDR3 contains 15 residues. The germline V gene encodes CDR1 SGHNT and CDR2 YYREEE (reference sequence). Losses at the gene ends were 1 base for V and 2 bases for J; bases not matched to a gene: 4. CDR3 DNA sequence: TGTGCCAGCAGCTTGAGGGAGGGCACCACAGATACGCAGTATTTT. This gives the protein CASSLREGTTDTQYF. Using reference TRBV5-4 and TRBJ2-3 for the parts outside the CDR3, the full variable domain is ETGVTQSPTHLIKTRGQQVTLRCSSQSGHNTVSWYQQALGQGPQFIFQYYREEENGRGNFPPRFSGLQFPNYSSELNVNALELDDSALYLCASSLREGTTDTQYFGPGTRLTVL.

The chain joins TRBV6-1 to TRBJ2-7; TRBD2 agrees at 7 bases. CDR3 size: 15 residues. Germline V gives CDR1 MNHNS, CDR2 SASEGT. The V and J ends lost 7 bases and 3 bases, in that order; junction bases with no gene match: 12. CDR3 nucleotide sequence: TGTGCCAGCAATCGGGGGGTAGAACGGGGCTACGAGCAGTACTTC. The encoded protein is CASNRGVERGYEQYF.

This chain connects TRBV5-4 to TRBJ2-7; 7 nucleotides align to TRBD1. The CDR3 consists of 14 residues. The germline CDR1 and CDR2 sequences are SGHNT and YYREEE (reference sequence). Trimming cost V 3 bases and J 6 bases; bases outside gene matches: 9. The CDR3 sequence: CASSSKITGAEQYF. The CDR3 DNA reads TGTGCCAGCAGCTCAAAAATTACAGGGGCCGAGCAGTACTTC.

The chain has TRBV5-1 and TRBJ2-3; 10 nucleotides align to TRBD1. Germline V gene data show CDR1 as SGHRS and CDR2 as YFSETQ. This CDR3 contains 16 residues. V lost 6 bases to trimming and J lost 3 bases; unmatched junction nucleotides: 10. CDR3 in DNA: TGCGCCAGCACCCCCGACAGGGGGCGTATTACAGATACGCAGTATTTT. Translating it yields CASTPDRGRITDTQYF.

The chain is built from TRBV5-1 and TRBJ1-5, with 7 bases fitting TRBD1. V was pared by 4 bases and J by 0 bases, with 7 bases of the junction left unmatched. The V gene's germline CDR1 is SGHRS and CDR2 YFSETQ. CDR3 length equals 16 residues. For the CDR3, the DNA is TGCGCCAGCAGCGAAGGGACAGACCATAGCAATCAGCCCCAGCATTTT. Translation gives CASSEGTDHSNQPQHF.

In this sample, this clone turned up once. This sequence joins TRBV10-2 and TRBJ2-6; D assignment may be TRBD1 or TRBD2 (6 bases each). The ends were cut back, 8 bases at V and 0 bases at J, with 14 bases in the middle. CDR3 size: 16 residues. CDR1 is WSHSY and CDR2 is SAAADI in the germline V gene. The chain's CDR3 is CASGGLSLSGANVLTF. Written as DNA, the CDR3 is TGCGCCAGCGGGGGGCTCTCTCTCTCTGGGGCCAACGTCCTGACTTTC.

This clone was seen once. The rearrangement links TRBV7-9 to TRBJ2-7; no reliable D call. V lost 5 bases, J lost 4 bases, and 18 bases lay in between. The CDR3 loop spans 15 amino acids. Germline V gene data show CDR1 as SEHNR and CDR2 as FQNEAQ (reference sequence). The CDR3 region is CASSTREADRYEQYF. The CDR3 DNA reads TGTGCCAGCAGCACCCGCGAGGCAGACCGATACGAGCAGTACTTC.

The chain has TRBV7-6 and TRBJ2-1; D perhaps matches TRBD2 (5 bases). CDR3 length equals 16 residues. The germline V and J ends were trimmed by 0 bases and 7 bases, with 16 bases remaining between them. Germline V gene sequence: CDR1 SGHVS, CDR2 FNYEAQ. This chain's CDR3 is CASSLAGSTNRNEQFF. Written as DNA, the CDR3 is TGTGCCAGCAGCTTAGCGGGGAGCACTAATAGGAATGAGCAGTTCTTC.

The J gene is TRBJ1-1, the V gene TRBV10-3, with D unresolved. This CDR3 spans 14 amino acids. Germline CDR1 and CDR2: ENHRY and SYGVKD. Trimming took 0 bases from V and 1 from J, leaving 6 bases between them. The CDR3 region has the DNA TGTGCCATCAGTGAGTCAGGGTCGAACACTGAAGCTTTCTTT. It is translated as CAISESGSNTEAFF.

The rearrangement uses TRBV10-1 and TRBJ2-1; D is possibly TRBD1 or TRBD2 (5 bases each). Trimming pared 3 bases from V and 8 bases from J, leaving 17 bases between. The CDR3 sequence is 15 residues long. Germline V gene data show CDR1 as WNHNN and CDR2 as SYGVQD (reference sequence). The CDR3 sequence is CASSDTGTVEDEQFF. CDR3 nucleotides: TGCGCCAGCAGTGATACCGGGACGGTAGAGGATGAGCAGTTCTTC.

This clone was recorded only once. The chain uses TRBV7-2 and TRBJ1-2; TRBD1 aligns across 8 bases. The CDR3 loop spans 14 amino acids. From germline, CDR1 is SGHTA and CDR2 FQGNSA. Unmatched junction bases numbered 8, after V lost 5 bases and J lost 6 bases. Here the CDR3 reads CASSVRTGSNGYTF. As DNA, the CDR3 is TGTGCCAGCAGCGTACGGACAGGGTCGAATGGCTACACCTTC. Supplemented by reference TRBV7-2 and TRBJ1-2, the full variable domain reads GAGVSQSPSNKVTEKGKDVELRCDPISGHTALYWYRQSLGQGLEFLIYFQGNSAPDKSGLPSDRFSAERTGGSVSTLTIQRTQQEDSAVYLCASSVRTGSNGYTFGSGTRLTVV.

The chain recombines TRBV5-6 with TRBJ1-2; a possible D gene is TRBD1 (5 bases). V lost 6 bases and J 4 bases, leaving 19 bases between the germline ends. Per germline, CDR1 SGHDT and CDR2 YYEEEE. The CDR3 is made up of 15 amino acids. The CDR3, as DNA: TGTGCCAGCATTCCTACTGGGGCCCATTCCTATGGCTACACCTTC. This translates into CASIPTGAHSYGYTF.

V usage is TRBV7-9 and J usage is TRBJ2-7; D gene ambiguous. Germline assignment: CDR1 SEHNR and CDR2 FQNEAQ (reference sequence). Trimming took off 3 bases at V and 0 bases at J, with 15 bases between the two ends. CDR3 size: 16 residues. CDR3 amino acids: CASSFGNDGSSYEQYF. CDR3 nucleotide sequence: TGTGCCAGCAGCTTTGGCAATGACGGAAGCTCCTACGAGCAGTACTTC. Full variable domain (rest looked up from reference TRBV7-9 and TRBJ2-7): DTGVSQNPRHKITKRGQNVTFRCDPISEHNRLYWYRQTLGQGPEFLTYFQNEAQLEKSRLLSDRFSAERPKGSFSTLEIQRTEQGDSAMYLCASSFGNDGSSYEQYFGPGTRLTVT.

The chain employs TRBV5-4 and TRBJ1-1; 7 nucleotides line up with TRBD1. V trimming: 0 bases; J trimming: 4 bases; junction bases outside the gene matches: 0. Germline loops: CDR1 SGHNT, CDR2 YYREEE (reference sequence). This CDR3 has 13 residues. CDR3 bases: TGTGCCAGCAGCTTGGACAGGGGCACTGAAGCTTTCTTT. This codes for CASSLDRGTEAFF. Full variable domain (outside the CDR3, taken from reference TRBV5-4 and TRBJ1-1): ETGVTQSPTHLIKTRGQQVTLRCSSQSGHNTVSWYQQALGQGPQFIFQYYREEENGRGNFPPRFSGLQFPNYSSELNVNALELDDSALYLCASSLDRGTEAFFGQGTRLTVV.

This chain uses TRBV7-9 with TRBJ1-1; the D gene is possibly TRBD1 (6 bases). Between the trimmed V and J ends, which lost 3 bases and 4 bases, there was a span of 12 bases. The CDR3 contains 14 residues. Germline CDR1 reads SEHNR; CDR2 reads FQNEAQ (reference sequence). The CDR3 here is CASSFQAGVTEAFF. The CDR3 DNA follows: TGTGCCAGCAGCTTTCAAGCAGGGGTCACTGAAGCTTTCTTT.

The CDR3 region has the DNA TGTGCCAGCAGCCCCGACATGGGGACTGGAAACACCATATATTTT. This sequence encodes CASSPDMGTGNTIYF. The rearrangement uses TRBV5-4 and TRBJ1-3; the D is unclear. CDR1 SGHNT and CDR2 YYREEE come from the germline V gene (reference sequence). Trimming took off 4 bases at V and 2 bases at J, with 13 bases between the two ends. The CDR3 has 15 residues.

Comments on this clone: The same CDR3 also results from other DNA sequences found in this sample. The gene calls are TRBV15 and TRBJ2-2; D may be TRBD1 (6 bases). The CDR3 runs 15 residues. CDR1 and CDR2 (germline): LNHNV, YYDKDF (reference sequence). Trimming took off 3 bases at V and 4 bases at J, with 12 bases between the two ends. The CDR3 region has the DNA TGTGCCACCAGCAGTCATACAGGGTCCACCGGGGAGCTGTTTTTT. Translated, it gives CATSSHTGSTGELFF.

There are a few counts of this clone. Its ends do not fully match the called genes, so a read error is possible. The chain couples TRBV2 to TRBJ2-3; 8 bases fit TRBD2. Germline assignment: CDR1 SNHLY and CDR2 FYNNEI. This CDR3 has 14 amino acids. DNA of the CDR3: TGTGCCAGCAGTGAAGGGACTAGCATAGATACGCAGTATTTT. Protein product: CASSEGTSIDTQYF.

DNA of the CDR3: TGTGCCAGCAGCTTGTTGGGAAGGGGGCAAAACGAGCAGTACTTC. Its protein is CASSLLGRGQNEQYF. The chain employs TRBV5-6 and TRBJ2-7; TRBD1 aligns across 7 bases. Germline V gene sequence: CDR1 SGHDT, CDR2 YYEEEE. The CDR3 covers 15 residues. J was trimmed by 5 bases and V by 1 base; bases with no gene match: 9.

The chain is built from TRBV23-1 and TRBJ1-1, with D maybe TRBD1 (6 bases). TRBV23-1 is an ORF; its function is uncertain. The CDR3 is 14 amino acids. V was shortened by 0 bases and J by 4 bases, with 9 bases between the two germline ends. The CDR3 loop reads CASSQSDSLTEAFF. Here the CDR3 DNA reads TGCGCCAGCAGTCAATCGGACAGCCTCACTGAAGCTTTCTTT.

V is TRBV5-4 and J is TRBJ1-1; TRBD1 matches 7 bases. The CDR3 is 13 amino acids. CDR1 and CDR2 from the germline V gene are SGHNT and YYREEE (reference sequence). With 4 bases clipped from V and 3 bases from J, the junction kept 3 bases outside the gene matches. DNA for the CDR3: TGTGCCAGCAGCCCCGACAGGGACACTGAAGCTTTCTTT. The encoded protein is CASSPDRDTEAFF.

This chain links TRBV9 with TRBJ2-4; 7 bases fit TRBD1. Looked up from germline, CDR1 is SGDLS and CDR2 is YYNGEE. The CDR3 length is 15 residues. With 3 bases clipped from V and 4 bases from J, the junction kept 7 bases outside the gene matches. CDR3 loop: CASSAPDREKNIQYF. As DNA, the CDR3 is TGTGCCAGCAGCGCACCCGACAGGGAAAAAAACATTCAGTACTTC.

The J gene is TRBJ2-2, the V gene TRBV19; 8 positions agree with TRBD1. The junction had 8 bases not matched to a gene; V was cut back by 8 bases and J by 0 bases. Germline assignment: CDR1 LNHDA and CDR2 SQIVND (reference sequence). CDR3 length equals 16 residues. The CDR3 DNA follows: TGTGCCAGTCGTGGACAGGGCTCGGCGAACACCGGGGAGCTGTTTTTT. As protein: CASRGQGSANTGELFF.

This clone was seen a few times. V usage is TRBV6-1 and J usage is TRBJ2-4, with a weak D call TRBD1 (7 bases). This CDR3 region has 15 residues. V was cut by 8 bases and J by 8 bases, with 22 bases left in between. From germline, CDR1 is MNHNS and CDR2 SASEGT. The CDR3 DNA follows: TGTGCCAGCCAAATACCGCTAGCGCAGGGGGACATTCAGTACTTC. It translates to CASQIPLAQGDIQYF.

The count of this clone is one. This chain links TRBV9 with TRBJ1-6; maybe TRBD1 (5 bases). This CDR3 comprises 13 residues. Trimming left V 4 bases short and J 8 bases short, with 10 bases between. Looked up from germline, CDR1 is SGDLS and CDR2 is YYNGEE. For the CDR3, the DNA is TGTGCCAGCAGCTTGGGGGGATATTCACCCCTCCACTTT. This encodes CASSLGGYSPLHF. Variable domain in full (rest from reference TRBV9 and TRBJ1-6): DSGVTQTPKHLITATGQRVTLRCSPRSGDLSVYWYQQSLDQGLQFLIQYYNGEERAKGNILERFSAQQFPDLHSELNLSSLELGDSALYFCASSLGGYSPLHFGNGTRLTVT.